This TCR beta chain was profiled in a study of T cells after yellow fever vaccination. Study information: The fractions with low cell numbers were processed using SMART-Seq v4 Ultra Low Input. Broader study findings: In post-booster samples, most primary-vaccination clones reappeared (approximately 95% CD4, roughly 90% CD8).

In making TCR cDNA, 5'RACE template switching added a universal primer site and UMIs to it. Using its own MiXCR run on the 5' RACE reads, TCRdb lists one record per CDR3 protein. The sample consists of 450,000 to 550,000 distinct CDR3 sequences, about a fifth of them appearing once. In regard to this clonotype: Its target is unknown.

V shed 5 bases and J 7 bases; nucleotides not matched to a gene: 9. The CDR3 length is 15 residues. The sequencing used PBMCs, collected 21 days after the first yellow fever vaccination. The clonotype was recovered from a man between 18 and 29 years old who received the YFV17D yellow fever vaccine. This rearrangement joins TRBV12-3 or TRBV12-4 to TRBJ1-4; 8 bases map to TRBD1. This CDR3 is CASSPWTGLLEKLFF. CDR3 sequence (DNA): TGTGCCAGCAGTCCCTGGACAGGGCTTCTTGAAAAACTGTTTTTT.